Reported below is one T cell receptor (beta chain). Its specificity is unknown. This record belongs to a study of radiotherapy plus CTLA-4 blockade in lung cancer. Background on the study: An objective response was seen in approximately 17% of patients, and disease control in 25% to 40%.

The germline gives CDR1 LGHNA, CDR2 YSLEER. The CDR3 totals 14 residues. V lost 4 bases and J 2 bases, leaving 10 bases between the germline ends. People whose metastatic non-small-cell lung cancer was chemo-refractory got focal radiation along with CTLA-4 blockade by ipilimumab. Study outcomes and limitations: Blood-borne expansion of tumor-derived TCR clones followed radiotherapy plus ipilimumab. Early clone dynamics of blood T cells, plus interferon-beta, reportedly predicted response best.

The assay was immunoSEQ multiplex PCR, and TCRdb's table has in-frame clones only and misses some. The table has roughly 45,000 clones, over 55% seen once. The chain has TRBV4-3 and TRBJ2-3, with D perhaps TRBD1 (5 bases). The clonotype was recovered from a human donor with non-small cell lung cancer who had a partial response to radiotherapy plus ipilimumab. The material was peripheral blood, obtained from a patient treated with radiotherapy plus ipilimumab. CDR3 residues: CASSPDRFTDTQYF. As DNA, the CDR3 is TGCGCCAGCAGCCCCGACAGATTCACAGATACGCAGTATTTT.